This TCR beta chain was recovered during a study of T cell responses to AZD1222 COVID-19 vaccine. Broader study findings: It should be noted that donors were predominantly white British and more often female, and clonal diversity was possibly underestimated. All repertoire sampling was performed exclusively after the peak T cell response.

For this clone: The antigen remains undetermined.

The assay was immunoSEQ multiplex PCR, and TCRdb's table has in-frame clones only and misses some. The data show over 130,000 clones, 80% to 95% seen once. The V gene's germline CDR1 is GTSNPN and CDR2 SVGIG (reference sequence). The CDR3 extends over 13 amino acids. Trimming left V 2 bases short and J 6 bases short, with 12 bases between. The material was peripheral blood, obtained 28 days after the second AZD1222 dose. V and J are TRBV30 and TRBJ2-3; D is undetermined. This clonotype was obtained from an adult who received the AZD1222 COVID-19 vaccine. The CDR3 loop is CAWSSSTGDTQYF. The CDR3 DNA follows: TGTGCCTGGAGTTCCTCGACGGGTGATACGCAGTATTTT.